This T cell receptor (beta chain) was sequenced during a study of blood T cell repertoires in COVID-19. About the research overall: The study drew acute and convalescent COVID-19 samples from the United States, Italy and Spain. PBMCs, B-cell-depleted T cells, or T cells were the source of the cDNA or gDNA that made up the material.

In the study's own analysis: Reference gene primer amplification gave estimated nucleated cell counts. The repertoire was sequenced with immunoSEQ multiplex PCR; TCRdb's copy has only in-frame clones and lacks some. V and J calls and clone size are as listed in that table; D and trimming were resolved from the DNA. The sample includes about 64,000 clones, approximately 90% seen only once; the top ten take around 10%. The CDR3 has 13 residues. Germline lookup yields CDR1 SGHNT and CDR2 YYREEE (reference sequence). V lost 0 bases, J lost 6 bases, and 6 bases lay in between. The sequence was obtained from an elderly woman with active COVID-19. Sequenced material: peripheral blood. The chain carries TRBV5-4 and TRBJ2-2; D is unresolved. In nucleotides, the CDR3 is TGTGCCAGCAGCTTGGACGCGGCCGGGGAGCTGTTTTTT. Amino acids: CASSLDAAGELFF.